This passage covers 10 T cell receptor beta chains from one sample sequenced in a study of blood T cell repertoires in COVID-19 (TCRdb year 2020). Library construction relied on the immunoSEQ multiplex PCR assay. Held by TCRdb, this immuneACCESS table contains in-frame sequences only and omits some clones. Under half of the omission traces to an unresolved V gene where checked; the cause of the rest is unknown. The sample has about 240,000 clones on record, 75% to 85% of them singletons. About 4.8% of the sample comes from the top ten. The sequenced material came from peripheral blood. All receptors come from a woman in her 70s with acute or convalescent COVID-19.

The chain employs TRBV10-3 and TRBJ1-1; D is possibly TRBD1 (6 bases). V was trimmed by 7 bases and J by 0 bases, leaving 12 bases between them. There are 14 residues in the CDR3. Looked up from germline, CDR1 is ENHRY and CDR2 is SYGVKD. The CDR3 nucleotides are TGTGCCATCAACCCAGGGGTGATGAACACTGAAGCTTTCTTT. Its translation: CAINPGVMNTEAFF.

The chain joins TRBV29-1 to TRBJ2-7; TRBD1 aligns across 7 bases. The V and J ends lost 7 bases and 6 bases, in that order; junction bases with no gene match: 12. The CDR3 length is 13 residues. Germline V gene data show CDR1 as SQVTM and CDR2 as ANQGSEA. CDR3 DNA sequence: TGCAGCGGCCCACAGGGGCTAGTGGGCGAGCAGTACTTC. It encodes CSGPQGLVGEQYF.

The chain has TRBV10-3 and TRBJ1-2; perhaps TRBD1 as D (6 bases). The CDR3 consists of 14 residues. Trimming stripped 7 bases from V and 2 bases from J, with 14 bases between. Germline CDR1 and CDR2: ENHRY and SYGVKD. CDR3 coding DNA: TGTGCCATCACCCTGGACAGAACCAACTATGGCTACACCTTC. Protein sequence: CAITLDRTNYGYTF.

The V and J genes are TRBV5-1 and TRBJ1-6, with TRBD1 matching 9 bases. This CDR3 contains 15 residues. Trimming took 6 bases from V and 9 from J; bases not matched to a gene: 10. The germline V gene encodes CDR1 SGHRS and CDR2 YFSETQ. The CDR3 spells CASNAGTGIFSPLHF. DNA of the CDR3: TGCGCCAGCAACGCTGGGACAGGGATCTTTTCACCCCTCCACTTT. Filled out from reference TRBV5-1 and TRBJ1-6, the complete variable domain reads KAGVTQTPRYLIKTRGQQVTLSCSPISGHRSVSWYQQTPGQGLQFLFEYFSETQRNKGNFPGRFSGRQFSNSRSEMNVSTLELGDSALYLCASNAGTGIFSPLHFGNGTRLTVT.

The CDR3 nucleotides are TGCGCCAGCAGCCAAGACTATAGTGCAACTAATGAAAAACTGTTTTTT. Its protein is CASSQDYSATNEKLFF. J is TRBJ1-4 and V is TRBV4-3; no clear D. CDR1 LGHNA and CDR2 YSLEER come from the germline V gene. CDR3 length: 16 residues. Trimming removed 0 bases from V and 0 bases from J, with 8 bases in between.

The chain combines TRBV6-1 with TRBJ1-1; D not resolved. V lost 3 bases and J 3 bases, leaving 14 bases between the germline ends. Germline values: CDR1 MNHNS, CDR2 SASEGT. The CDR3 consists of 15 residues. The CDR3 sequence: CASSDPRRFYTEAFF. The CDR3 coding sequence is TGTGCCAGCAGTGATCCCCGCAGATTCTACACTGAAGCTTTCTTT.

This clone was detected only once. The chain is built from TRBV21-1 and TRBJ1-6. TRBV21-1 represents a pseudogene. CDR3 size: 17 residues. Here the CDR3 DNA reads TGTGCCAGCAGCAAAGCGCTACGGGACTCCTATAATTCACCCCTCCACTTT. It codes for CASSKALRDSYNSPLHF.

V is TRBV7-6 and J is TRBJ1-4; D is possibly TRBD1 (5 bases). Germline V gene sequence: CDR1 SGHVS, CDR2 FNYEAQ. CDR3 length equals 17 residues. V was shortened by 5 bases and J by 0 bases, with 16 bases between the two germline ends. In DNA form, the CDR3 reads TGTGCCAGCAGCCGACCACGGGGGATCGCAACTAATGAAAAACTGTTTTTT. The encoded protein is CASSRPRGIATNEKLFF.

The chain uses TRBV25-1 and TRBJ2-5; D is perhaps TRBD2 (6 bases). The CDR3 sequence is 16 residues long. CDR1 and CDR2 from the germline V gene are MGHDK and SYGVNS. Trimming left V 1 base short and J 2 bases short, with 14 bases between. The CDR3 loop reads CASSESLLGRQETQYF. DNA for the CDR3: TGTGCCAGCAGTGAATCGTTACTGGGGAGGCAAGAGACCCAGTACTTC. Supplemented by reference TRBV25-1 and TRBJ2-5, the full variable domain reads EADIYQTPRYLVIGTGKKITLECSQTMGHDKMYWYQQDPGMELHLIHYSYGVNSTEKGDLSSESTVSRIRTEHFPLTLESARPSHTSQYLCASSESLLGRQETQYFGPGTRLLVL.

This chain connects TRBV7-8 to TRBJ1-2, with TRBD1 as a possible D gene (5 bases). The ends were cut back, 5 bases at V and 9 bases at J, with 22 bases in the middle. The germline V gene encodes CDR1 SGHVS and CDR2 FQNEAQ. This CDR3 has 15 residues. CDR3 in amino acids: CASSNSWGTGESYTF. The DNA of the CDR3 is TGTGCCAGCAGCAATAGCTGGGGTACAGGTGAAAGCTACACCTTC.